Listed below are T cell receptor beta chains from one sample, sequenced in a study of T cell repertoires in cytomegalovirus infection. A single record per CDR3 protein comes from TCRdb applying MiXCR to the reads. The profile shows a few hundred thousand distinct CDR3 sequences, around 18% of them singletons. Sequences were obtained from PBMCs. The source is a human donor in good health (CMV status not recorded). Some clones in this sample may be carry-over from other donors' samples. The CDR3 runs from the conserved cysteine through the conserved F or W. D genes are given only for firm matches. Clone sizes are given selectively: once, few, many, or a class where the clone is expanded.

abundance	j_gene	d_gene	len	v_gene	CDR3aa	CDR3nt
few	TRBJ1-2	-	15	TRBV5-8	CASRPYVGGLSGYTF	TGTGCCAGCAGGCCCTACGTTGGGGGGCTCTCTGGCTACACCTTC
few	TRBJ2-5	TRBD1	16	TRBV4-3	CASSQGGQLSQETQYF	TGCGCCAGCAGCCAAGGGGGACAGCTATCACAAGAGACCCAGTACTTC
many	TRBJ1-2	TRBD1	14	TRBV12-3/TRBV12-4	CASTPTGGDYGYTF	TGTGCCAGCACCCCGACAGGGGGCGACTATGGCTACACCTTC
-	TRBJ2-7	-	12	TRBV12-3/TRBV12-4	CASSLDGRDKSF	TGTGCCAGCAGCCTGGACGGACGAGACAAAAGCTTC
many	TRBJ2-1	-	12	TRBV7-2	CASSLLWNEQFF	TGTGCCAGCAGCTTACTTTGGAATGAGCAGTTCTTC
many	TRBJ2-2	-	13	TRBV7-2	CASSYTSGGELFF	TGTGCCAGCAGTTACACGTCGGGCGGGGAGCTGTTTTTT
few	TRBJ2-7	-	13	TRBV20-1	CSALTDSVDEQYF	TGCAGTGCGCTTACAGATTCGGTCGACGAGCAGTACTTC
few	TRBJ1-1	TRBD1	14	TRBV3-1	CASSLGQDGTEAFF	TGTGCCAGCAGCCTCGGACAGGATGGGACTGAAGCTTTCTTT
-	TRBJ2-6	-	14	TRBV14	CASGLVSGANVLTF	TGTGCCAGCGGCCTAGTATCCGGGGCCAACGTCCTGACTTTC
few	TRBJ2-3	TRBD2	18	TRBV7-9	CASSLDLAGALSTDTQYF	TGTGCCAGCAGCTTAGACCTAGCGGGGGCGCTGAGCACAGATACGCAGTATTTT
-	TRBJ2-7	TRBD2	14	TRBV15	CATSNGREGYEQYF	TGTGCCACCAGCAACGGGCGGGAGGGGTACGAGCAGTACTTC
few	TRBJ2-7	-	14	TRBV7-9	CASSPTESSYEQYF	TGTGCCAGCAGCCCGACAGAGAGCTCCTACGAGCAGTACTTC
many	TRBJ2-5	-	13	TRBV5-5	CASARGASETQYF	TGTGCCAGCGCGCGTGGGGCCTCAGAGACCCAGTACTTC
-	TRBJ2-1	-	18	TRBV11-2	CASSSPRGYSHQGNEQFF	TGTGCCAGCAGCTCCCCCCGGGGATACTCTCATCAAGGCAATGAGCAGTTCTTC
many	TRBJ1-2	-	12	TRBV7-8	CASSLQGNGYTF	TGTGCCAGCAGCTTACAGGGAAACGGCTACACCTTC
-	TRBJ2-4	TRBD2	19	TRBV5-4	CASSTELGGGVLAKNIQYF	TGTGCCAGCAGCACCGAGTTAGGCGGGGGAGTCCTAGCCAAAAACATTCAGTACTTC
many	TRBJ2-7	-	11	TRBV10-2	CASRNSYEQYF	TGCGCCAGCCGCAACTCTTACGAGCAGTACTTC
-	TRBJ2-1	-	15	TRBV7-8	CASSLAPAVGNEQFF	TGTGCCAGCAGCTTAGCGCCAGCGGTGGGCAATGAGCAGTTCTTC
many	TRBJ1-2	-	14	TRBV10-3	CAISAREEEAGYTF	TGTGCCATCAGCGCCCGGGAGGAGGAGGCTGGCTACACCTTC
few	TRBJ2-1	-	15	TRBV2	CATEVGLASYNEQFF	TGTGCCACCGAAGTGGGGTTAGCTTCCTACAATGAGCAGTTCTTC
-	TRBJ1-5	TRBD1	15	TRBV12-3/TRBV12-4	CASRPPGTDNQPQHF	TGTGCCAGCAGGCCCCCCGGGACAGATAATCAGCCCCAGCATTTT
-	TRBJ2-1	-	17	TRBV20-1	CSARDIGRAGPYNEQFF	TGCAGTGCCAGGGACATAGGTAGAGCGGGACCCTACAATGAGCAGTTCTTC
few	TRBJ2-1	-	14	TRBV6-2/TRBV6-3	CASRTVGLAGEQFF	TGTGCCAGCAGAACCGTAGGGCTAGCTGGTGAGCAGTTCTTC
-	TRBJ2-3	-	13	TRBV7-7	CASSQNREATQYF	TGTGCCAGCAGCCAAAACAGGGAGGCTACGCAGTATTTT
few	TRBJ2-3	TRBD1	16	TRBV24-1	CATSDSGGTRTDTQYF	TGTGCCACCAGTGATTCAGGGGGAACTCGGACAGATACGCAGTATTTT
few	TRBJ2-2	TRBD2	14	TRBV7-2	CATAQRGGAGELFF	TGTGCCACCGCCCAACGGGGGGGGGCCGGGGAGCTGTTTTTT
few	TRBJ2-5	-	16	TRBV4-2	CASSQEMGSGWETQYF	TGTGCCAGCAGCCAAGAAATGGGGAGCGGGTGGGAGACCCAGTACTTC
-	TRBJ2-1	TRBD2	15	TRBV5-4	CASSSPTSGSSEQFF	TGTGCCAGCAGCTCGCCTACTAGCGGAAGTAGTGAGCAGTTCTTC
-	TRBJ1-2	-	12	TRBV19	CANPSMDYGYTF	TGTGCCAACCCTTCTATGGACTATGGCTACACCTTC
-	TRBJ2-6	-	14	TRBV29-1	CSVVRLSGANVLTF	TGCAGCGTTGTACGCCTCTCTGGGGCCAACGTCCTGACTTTC
-	TRBJ2-3	-	12	TRBV6-5	CASRRDTDTQYF	TGTGCCAGCCGCCGGGACACAGATACGCAGTATTTT
few	TRBJ2-5	TRBD1	15	TRBV7-6	CASSNYRDRTRTQYF	TGTGCCAGCAGCAATTACCGGGACAGGACGAGAACCCAGTACTTC
once	TRBJ1-1	-	15	TRBV5-4	CASSFGRSMNTEAFF	TGTGCCAGCAGCTTTGGGAGGTCTATGAACACTGAAGCTTTCTTT
many	TRBJ1-2	TRBD1	16	TRBV7-2	CASSLNTGGAYYGYTF	TGTGCCAGCAGCCTAAATACAGGGGGCGCCTACTATGGCTACACCTTC
many	TRBJ1-2	TRBD1	14	TRBV12-3/TRBV12-4	CASSITGTEDGYTF	TGTGCCAGCAGTATCACCGGGACAGAAGATGGCTACACCTTC
-	TRBJ2-1	TRBD2	16	TRBV11-3	CASSILAGGRSNEQFF	TGTGCCAGCAGCATTCTAGCGGGGGGCCGTAGCAATGAGCAGTTCTTC
-	TRBJ2-7	-	15	TRBV15	CATSRALGQAYEQYF	TGTGCCACCAGCAGAGCTTTGGGACAAGCCTACGAGCAGTACTTC
many	TRBJ2-2	-	14	TRBV7-2	CASRRDGATGELFF	TGTGCCAGCCGGCGAGATGGTGCCACCGGGGAGCTGTTTTTT
many	TRBJ1-1	-	14	TRBV7-2	CASSQITGNTEAFF	TGTGCCAGCAGCCAGATAACAGGGAACACTGAAGCTTTCTTT
-	TRBJ2-1	TRBD2	17	TRBV20-1	CSARDALAGGYGNEQFF	TGCAGTGCTAGAGATGCCTTGGCGGGAGGGTATGGGAATGAGCAGTTCTTC
-	TRBJ1-5	-	16	TRBV28	CASTADTFYSNQPQHF	TGTGCCAGCACCGCGGACACGTTTTATAGCAATCAGCCCCAGCATTTT
-	TRBJ2-7	-	13	TRBV12-3/TRBV12-4	CASSFGSGYEQYF	TGTGCCAGCAGTTTTGGTAGCGGCTACGAGCAGTACTTC
many	TRBJ2-5	-	15	TRBV11-2	CASSPGGHKGETQYF	TGTGCCAGCAGCCCCGGGGGACACAAAGGGGAGACCCAGTACTTC
many	TRBJ2-1	-	14	TRBV12-3/TRBV12-4	CASSLGFLGNEQFF	TGTGCCAGCAGTTTGGGGTTTCTCGGCAATGAGCAGTTCTTC
-	TRBJ2-5	-	12	TRBV20-1	CSARPTQETQYF	TGCAGTGCTAGACCAACCCAAGAGACCCAGTACTTC
few	TRBJ1-5	-	18	TRBV2	CASSEALGGGWANQPQHF	TGTGCCAGCAGTGAAGCGCTTGGAGGGGGATGGGCCAATCAGCCCCAGCATTTT